This T cell receptor beta chain was retrieved from a study of T-cell reconstitution after alpha-beta-depleted transplantation in children. Study-level results: T-cell counts and diversity were attributed mostly to newly produced T cells one year after transplant. Two months or so post-transplant, alpha-beta T cells reportedly derived from several hundred expanded graft clones. Day-60 TCRbeta diversity that was high in some patients was derived from surviving recipient T cells and thymic progenitors.

The germline V and J ends were trimmed by 3 bases and 2 bases, with 9 bases remaining between them. Germline CDR1 reads KGHSH; CDR2 reads LQKENI. This CDR3 contains 14 residues. This clonotype occurred many times. No antigen is known for it. For TCRbeta, the library was prepared with unique molecular identifiers. TCRdb fed the PCR reads into MiXCR, producing one record per CDR3 protein. The sample lists about 490,000 distinct CDR3 sequences; roughly a tenth were seen once. The V and J genes are TRBV18 and TRBJ2-3; a weak D match, TRBD2 (6 bases). The sequence derives from a child aged 2-15 years with inherited bone marrow failure, due to receive a stem cell transplant. The sequencing used PBMCs, collected before TCRalphabeta/CD19-depleted stem cell transplant. In DNA, the CDR3 is TGTGCCAGCTCACCCAGGACTAACACAGATACGCAGTATTTT. Its protein product is CASSPRTNTDTQYF.